Described below is a single T cell receptor beta chain sequence and its context. Antigen unknown. This specimen comes from a study of blood T cells in healthy people across ages. It was with a sample-barcoded 5' primer and a J-beta primer mix that a second PCR of about 6 to 12 cycles was run. TCRdb fed the 5' RACE reads into MiXCR, producing one record per CDR3 protein. The data hold approximately 770,000 distinct CDR3 sequences, with 58% observed a single time. There are 16 residues in the CDR3. V was cut by 4 bases and J by 5 bases, with 22 bases left in between. Germline loops: CDR1 SGDLS, CDR2 YYNGEE. Extraction of total RNA produced a minimum of 5.5 micrograms from each sample. The study's findings and limits: Getting older went along with TCR beta diversity per million T cells dropping roughly linearly.

The chain links TRBV9 to TRBJ2-7; D call uncertain. The clonotype comes from a man aged 25 to 45 in good health. What was sequenced was blood. The CDR3 here is CASSKLKASYPHEQYF. DNA of the CDR3: TGTGCCAGCAGCAAACTCAAGGCGTCCTATCCGCACGAGCAGTACTTC.